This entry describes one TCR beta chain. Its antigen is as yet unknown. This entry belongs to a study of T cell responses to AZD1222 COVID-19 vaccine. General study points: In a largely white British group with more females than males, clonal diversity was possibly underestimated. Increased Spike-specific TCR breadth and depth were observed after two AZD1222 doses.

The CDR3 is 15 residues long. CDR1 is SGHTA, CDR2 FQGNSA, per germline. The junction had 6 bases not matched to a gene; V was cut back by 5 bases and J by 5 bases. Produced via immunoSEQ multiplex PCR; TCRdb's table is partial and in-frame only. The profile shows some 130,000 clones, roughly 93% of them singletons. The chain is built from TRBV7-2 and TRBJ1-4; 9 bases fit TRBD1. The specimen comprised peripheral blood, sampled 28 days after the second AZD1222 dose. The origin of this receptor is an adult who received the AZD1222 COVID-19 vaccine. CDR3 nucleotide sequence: TGTGCCAGCAGCCCCCAGACAGGGGGGAATGAAAAACTGTTTTTT. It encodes CASSPQTGGNEKLFF.